This is a list of T cell receptor beta chains from one sample in a study of blood T cell repertoires in COVID-19. Sequencing used immunoSEQ multiplex PCR; TCRdb keeps in-frame clones, though not all of them. This table holds hundreds of thousands of clones, approximately 90% found once. The sequencing sample was made of PBMCs or T cells enriched from blood (not recorded which). These receptors originate from a man between 18 and 29 years old who had recovered from COVID-19. CDR3s include the opening cysteine and the closing phenylalanine or tryptophan.

V: TRBV4-2; J: TRBJ1-2; CDR3: CASSQEDRNIYGYTF
V: TRBV3-1/TRBV3-2; J: TRBJ1-3; CDR3: CASSQVEGEGTIYF
V: TRBV12-3/TRBV12-4; J: TRBJ2-1; CDR3: CASTRTGIYEQFF
V: TRBV28; J: TRBJ2-1; CDR3: CASSLGASGSNEQFF
V: TRBV10-3; J: TRBJ2-1; CDR3: CAISESGRSSYNEQFF
V: TRBV5-1; J: TRBJ2-1; CDR3: CASSLGSGGYNEQFF
V: TRBV24-1; J: TRBJ2-5; CDR3: CATSGFSETQYF
V: TRBV11-1; J: TRBJ2-7; CDR3: CASSPGGTLGYEQYF
V: TRBV28; J: TRBJ1-5; CDR3: CASSLLLDSNQPQHF
V: TRBV29-1; J: TRBJ2-7; CDR3: CSAAPEQGARQQYF
V: TRBV28; J: TRBJ1-1; CDR3: CASSLSTEAFF
V: TRBV6-6; J: TRBJ2-7; CDR3: CASRRQGGDEQYF
V: TRBV4-1; J: TRBJ2-6; CDR3: CASSLVTSGGPVANVLTF
V: TRBV18; J: TRBJ2-1; CDR3: CASSPGTGGLNEQFF
V: TRBV4-3; J: TRBJ2-5; CDR3: CASSQDRGGWETQYF
V: TRBV6-5; J: TRBJ2-4; CDR3: CASGDGRGIQYF
V: TRBV7-2; J: TRBJ1-2; CDR3: CASSSTGANYGYTF
V: TRBV5-1; J: TRBJ1-1; CDR3: CASSLDSKKAFF
V: TRBV13; J: TRBJ2-3; CDR3: CASSSRLGGGPDTQYF
V: TRBV27; J: TRBJ1-2; CDR3: CASSFRDFYGGYTF
V: TRBV3-1/TRBV3-2; J: TRBJ2-2; CDR3: CASSQTYGTSGSGTGELFF
V: TRBV7-9; J: TRBJ1-1; CDR3: CASSLAGGAFF
V: TRBV28; J: TRBJ1-6; CDR3: CASRPDRAGNSPLHF
V: TRBV6-5; J: TRBJ1-4; CDR3: CASSYAFTGGGEKLFF
V: TRBV18; J: TRBJ1-1; CDR3: CASSPKGVGTEAFF
V: TRBV4-1; J: TRBJ2-7; CDR3: CASSHQDSFYEQYF
V: TRBV16; J: TRBJ1-1; CDR3: CASSPPGGGADTEAFF